These 19 T cell receptor beta chains originate from one sample sequenced in a study of T-cell reconstitution after alpha-beta-depleted transplantation in children. It was with unique molecular identifiers that the TCRbeta library was prepared. TCRdb processed the PCR reads anew with MiXCR; each CDR3 protein has one entry. The sample holds just over 200,000 distinct CDR3 sequences; around 7.7% are singletons and the top ten take 35% to 45%. Specimen: PBMCs, mostly from graft donor cells, collected 360 days after TCRalphabeta/CD19-depleted stem cell transplant. These receptors originate from a male patient aged 2 to 10 who had a stem cell transplant for acute myeloid leukemia, so the T cells may come from the graft donor.

This clonotype was picked up many times. The chain carries TRBV20-1 and TRBJ2-3; D is undetermined. There are 12 residues in the CDR3. Trimming cost V 0 bases and J 4 bases, with 5 bases left between them. Looked up from germline, CDR1 is DFQATT and CDR2 is SNEGSKA (reference sequence). The CDR3: CSAREFPDTQYF. In DNA, the CDR3 is TGCAGTGCTAGAGAGTTCCCAGATACGCAGTATTTT.

This clonotype was observed a handful of times. This chain links TRBV7-2 with TRBJ2-7; TRBD2 aligns across 8 bases. The V segment lost 2 bases and the J segment 1 base; nucleotides outside the gene matches: 10. This CDR3 contains 17 residues. CDR1 and CDR2 (germline): SGHTA, FQGNSA. The CDR3 spells CASSLPRGGRPSYEQYF. DNA of the CDR3: TGTGCCAGCAGCTTACCGAGGGGCGGGAGGCCATCCTACGAGCAGTACTTC.

The genes are TRBV5-1 and TRBJ2-7, with TRBD2 as a possible D gene (6 bases). CDR1 SGHRS and CDR2 YFSETQ come from the germline V gene. The CDR3 runs to 15 residues. V was shortened by 4 bases and J by 4 bases, with 18 bases between the two germline ends. Written as DNA, the CDR3 is TGCGCCAGCAGCCCGTTCGGGACTGAACCTTACGAGCAGTACTTC. Amino acids: CASSPFGTEPYEQYF. The whole variable domain, remainder taken from reference TRBV5-1 and TRBJ2-7, is KAGVTQTPRYLIKTRGQQVTLSCSPISGHRSVSWYQQTPGQGLQFLFEYFSETQRNKGNFPGRFSGRQFSNSRSEMNVSTLELGDSALYLCASSPFGTEPYEQYFGPGTRLTVT.

Ten or more counts support this clonotype. J is TRBJ1-1 and V is TRBV20-1; the D is unclear. Germline CDR1 and CDR2: DFQATT and SNEGSKA (reference sequence). With 5 bases removed from V and 4 bases from J, the gap between germline ends came to 11 bases. The CDR3 loop spans 12 amino acids. The CDR3 DNA is TGCAGTGCTGATATGACTCTCACTGAAGCTTTCTTT. This codes for CSADMTLTEAFF.

This chain joins TRBV7-9 and TRBJ2-3; D ambiguous. V lost 3 bases and J 0 bases, leaving 10 bases between the germline ends. Germline CDR1 and CDR2: SEHNR and FQNEAQ (reference sequence). CDR3 length: 15 residues. The CDR3 loop is CASSLKGTSTDTQYF. The DNA of the CDR3 is TGTGCCAGCAGCTTGAAGGGCACTAGCACAGATACGCAGTATTTT.

The rearrangement uses TRBV14 and TRBJ2-1, with 10 bases identical to TRBD2. CDR3 length equals 16 residues. In germline, CDR1 is SGHDN, CDR2 FVKESK. V lost 1 base to trimming and J lost 7 bases; unmatched junction nucleotides: 7. The CDR3 DNA follows: TGTGCCAGCAGCCAAGTTCGCGCTAGCGGGAGAAATGAGCAGTTCTTC. Residues: CASSQVRASGRNEQFF.

This chain uses TRBV7-6 with TRBJ2-1, with 12 nucleotides matching TRBD2. There are 17 residues in the CDR3. J gave up 7 bases and V 1 base, and 8 bases lay outside the gene matches. Germline CDR1 and CDR2: SGHVS and FNYEAQ. This chain's CDR3 is CASSLVLAGGPVNEQFF. The CDR3, as DNA: TGTGCCAGCAGCTTAGTCCTAGCGGGGGGGCCGGTGAATGAGCAGTTCTTC.

The chain combines TRBV20-1 with TRBJ2-2, with D possibly matching TRBD2 (6 bases). CDR3 size: 14 residues. The germline CDR1 and CDR2 sequences are DFQATT and SNEGSKA (reference sequence). V was clipped by 0 bases and J by 1 base, with 6 bases between them. CDR3 region: CSARDGGNTGELFF. The CDR3 DNA reads TGCAGTGCTAGAGACGGGGGGAACACCGGGGAGCTGTTTTTT.

This clonotype came up a few times. V and J are TRBV12-3 or TRBV12-4 and TRBJ2-5, with a weak D call TRBD1 (5 bases). The ends were cut back, 3 bases at V and 5 bases at J, with 16 bases in the middle. The CDR3 loop spans 15 amino acids. The CDR3 loop is CASSFSDSSRETQYF. For the CDR3, the DNA is TGTGCCAGCAGTTTCAGCGACAGTTCTCGGGAGACCCAGTACTTC.

There are a few counts of this clonotype. The chain links TRBV11-2 to TRBJ2-3; TRBD2 agrees at 14 bases. Germline-derived CDR1 and CDR2 are SGHAT and FQNNGV. This CDR3 contains 18 residues. V was clipped by 5 bases and J by 1 base; unmatched bases: 8. In nucleotides, the CDR3 is TGTGCCAGCAGCCCGACTAGCGGGGGGGCCGAGGGCACAGATACGCAGTATTTT. This gives the protein CASSPTSGGAEGTDTQYF. Full variable domain (missing parts from reference TRBV11-2 and TRBJ2-3): EAGVAQSPRYKIIEKRQSVAFWCNPISGHATLYWYQQILGQGPKLLIQFQNNGVVDDSQLPKDRFSAERLKGVDSTLKIQPAKLEDSAVYLCASSPTSGGAEGTDTQYFGPGTRLTVL.

Ten or more counts support this clonotype. The rearrangement uses TRBV28 and TRBJ2-7; 11 bases match TRBD2. Germline assignment: CDR1 MDHEN and CDR2 SYDVKM. J lost 3 bases, V lost 6 bases, and 10 bases had no gene match. The CDR3 extends over 16 amino acids. CDR3 sequence (DNA): TGTGCCAGCAGCCCGACCGGGACTAGCGGTTACTACGAGCAGTACTTC. This codes for CASSPTGTSGYYEQYF.

This clonotype appeared many times. The chain combines TRBV20-1 with TRBJ1-1; D unclear. The V gene's germline CDR1 is DFQATT and CDR2 SNEGSKA (reference sequence). V shed 2 bases and J shed 0 bases, with 10 bases lying between them. The CDR3 is made up of 14 amino acids. Here the CDR3 reads CSARWWAMNTEAFF. The DNA of the CDR3 is TGCAGTGCTAGATGGTGGGCCATGAACACTGAAGCTTTCTTT.

This chain connects TRBV12-3 or TRBV12-4 to TRBJ2-4, with TRBD1 matching over 7 bases. The CDR3 consists of 11 residues. J lost 13 bases, V lost 5 bases, and 5 bases had no gene match. The DNA for the CDR3 is TGTGCCAGCAGTAGGGACAGCGTCCAGTACTTC. This translates into CASSRDSVQYF.

This clonotype was seen a few times. The rearrangement links TRBV5-1 to TRBJ2-3, with D possibly matching TRBD1 (6 bases). This CDR3 spans 14 amino acids. Germline lookup yields CDR1 SGHRS and CDR2 YFSETQ. Between the trimmed V and J ends, which lost 6 bases and 2 bases, there was a span of 13 bases. The CDR3 region is CASKQGINTDTQYF. CDR3 bases: TGCGCCAGCAAACAGGGAATTAACACAGATACGCAGTATTTT.

Ten or more counts support this clonotype. The chain recombines TRBV5-5 with TRBJ2-5; 10 bases are a match to TRBD2. Germline V CDR1 and CDR2: SGHKS, YYEKEE (reference sequence). The CDR3 is 15 amino acids. With V trimmed by 4 bases and J by 4 bases, 7 bases remained unmatched. The CDR3 spells CASSRSGRVRETQYF. The DNA of the CDR3 is TGTGCCAGCAGCAGGAGCGGGAGGGTTAGAGAGACCCAGTACTTC.

This chain joins TRBV10-2 and TRBJ1-1, with D unresolved. The V end was cut by 9 bases, the J end by 1 base, with 15 bases between. Germline CDR1 and CDR2: WSHSY and SAAADI. CDR3 length: 14 amino acids. DNA for the CDR3: TGCGCCAGTCTGGGCTTTTCCTGGAACACTGAAGCTTTCTTT. Its protein product is CASLGFSWNTEAFF.

This clonotype was detected only a few times. V gene TRBV12-2 combines with J gene TRBJ2-7; TRBD1 was called by the table and not checked on the DNA. TRBV12-2 is listed as a pseudogene. There are 14 residues in the CDR3. The CDR3 is CASRLGQGGYEQYF. DNA for the CDR3: TGTGCAAGTCGCCTCGGACAAGGAGGCTACGAGCAGTACTTC.

V usage is TRBV5-1 and J usage is TRBJ2-1, with 12 bases that match TRBD2. In germline, CDR1 is SGHRS, CDR2 YFSETQ. This CDR3 is 16 amino acids long. Unmatched junction bases numbered 11, after V lost 4 bases and J lost 9 bases. For the CDR3, the DNA is TGCGCCAGCAGCGGGCTAGCGGGAGGGGTCATTAGTGAGCAGTTCTTC. This sequence encodes CASSGLAGGVISEQFF. Looking up the rest from reference TRBV5-1 and TRBJ2-1 gives the full variable domain: KAGVTQTPRYLIKTRGQQVTLSCSPISGHRSVSWYQQTPGQGLQFLFEYFSETQRNKGNFPGRFSGRQFSNSRSEMNVSTLELGDSALYLCASSGLAGGVISEQFFGPGTRLTVL.

In this sample, this clonotype turned up a few times. This CDR3 is CASSQERPLYRTYEQYF. The DNA for the CDR3 is TGCGCCAGCAGCCAAGAGCGCCCACTTTACCGAACCTACGAGCAGTACTTC. The V and J genes are TRBV4-1 and TRBJ2-7; D remains unclear. Germline V CDR1 and CDR2: MGHRA, YSYEKL. V lost 0 bases to trimming and J lost 2 bases, with 17 bases between them. CDR3 length: 17 residues.